The T cell receptor beta chain under discussion was sequenced for a study of cytomegalovirus exposure and HLA in healthy donors. Findings and limits, study-wide: According to a later analysis, most TCR beta chains associated with CMV appeared HLA-restricted.

A multiplex PCR was run with 60 Vbeta primers and 13 Jbeta primers. Generated by immunoSEQ multiplex PCR, the TCRdb table keeps only in-frame clones and is missing some. The data show 110,000 to 150,000 clones, approximately 80% seen once. Only one count was recorded for this clone. What it recognizes is unknown. The material sequenced was PBMCs. This clonotype was sampled from a woman aged 55 to 70 in good health and CMV-seropositive.

CDR3 residues: CASRTGQANTNEKLFF. The CDR3 DNA is TGTGCCAGCAGGACCGGACAGGCAAACACTAATGAAAAACTGTTTTTT. V gene TRBV28 combines with J gene TRBJ1-4; TRBD1 matches at 7 bases. Germline V CDR1 and CDR2: MDHEN, SYDVKM. The CDR3 totals 16 residues. V lost 6 bases and J lost 2; bases outside the gene matches: 9.